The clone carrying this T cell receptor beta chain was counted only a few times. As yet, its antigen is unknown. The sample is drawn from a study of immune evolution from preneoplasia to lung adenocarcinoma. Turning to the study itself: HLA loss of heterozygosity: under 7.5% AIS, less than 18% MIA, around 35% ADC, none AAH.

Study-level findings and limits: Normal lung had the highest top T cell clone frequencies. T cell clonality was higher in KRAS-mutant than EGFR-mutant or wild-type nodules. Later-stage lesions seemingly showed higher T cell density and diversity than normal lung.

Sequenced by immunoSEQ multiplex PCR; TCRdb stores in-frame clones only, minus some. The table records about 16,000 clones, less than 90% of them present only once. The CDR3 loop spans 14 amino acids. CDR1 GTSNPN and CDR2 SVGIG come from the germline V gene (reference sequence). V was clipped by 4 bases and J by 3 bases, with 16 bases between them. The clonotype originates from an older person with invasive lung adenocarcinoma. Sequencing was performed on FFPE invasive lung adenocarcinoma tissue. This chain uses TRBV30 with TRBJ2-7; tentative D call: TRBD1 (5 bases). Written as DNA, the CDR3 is TGTGCCTGGACTTCCTCCAGGGTTGGCTACGAGCAGTACTTC. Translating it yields CAWTSSRVGYEQYF. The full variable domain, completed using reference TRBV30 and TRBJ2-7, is SQTIHQWPATLVQPVGSPLSLECTVEGTSNPNLYWYRQAAGRGLQLLFYSVGIGQISSEVPQNLSASRPQDRQFILSSKKLLLSDSGFYLCAWTSSRVGYEQYFGPGTRLTVT.